These 5 T cell receptor beta chains were sequenced from one sample in a study of blood T cell repertoires in COVID-19. The assay was immunoSEQ multiplex PCR, and TCRdb's table has in-frame clones only and misses some. The sample lists 40,000 to 55,000 clones; over 75% were seen once. The sample consisted of peripheral blood. These receptor sequences come from a man in his fifties or sixties with active COVID-19.

This clone was counted a few times. This chain joins TRBV3-1 (or the pseudogene TRBV3-2) and TRBJ1-3, with 8 bases matching TRBD1. V shed 2 bases and J 1 base; nucleotides not matched to a gene: 4. Germline CDR1 reads LGHDT; CDR2 reads YNNKEL (reference sequence). CDR3 size: 16 residues. The CDR3 spells CASSQRTGWSGNTIYF. The CDR3 nucleotides are TGTGCCAGCAGCCAAAGGACAGGGTGGTCTGGAAACACCATATATTTT.

V gene TRBV5-1 combines with J gene TRBJ2-5, with D perhaps matching TRBD1 (6 bases). The CDR3 contains 14 residues. The V gene lost 2 bases and the J gene lost 7 bases, with 15 bases spanning the gap. Germline V gene sequence: CDR1 SGHRS, CDR2 YFSETQ. The CDR3 is CASSLGQSPGTQYF. CDR3 in DNA: TGCGCCAGCAGCTTAGGACAGTCGCCAGGGACCCAGTACTTC.

The gene calls are TRBV4-3 and TRBJ2-6; D gene ambiguous. V was shortened by 1 base and J by 6 bases, with 13 bases between the two germline ends. Germline V lookup: CDR1 LGHNA, CDR2 YSLEER. CDR3 length: 16 amino acids. In nucleotides, the CDR3 is TGCGCCAGCAGCCAAGGGCCAGGTGATTTGGCCAACGTCCTGACTTTC. The encoded protein is CASSQGPGDLANVLTF.

This sequence joins TRBV4-3 and TRBJ2-7, with 11 bases identical to TRBD1. J lost 1 base, V lost 0 bases, and 11 bases had no gene match. Germline values: CDR1 LGHNA, CDR2 YSLEER. The CDR3 is 19 residues long. As DNA, the CDR3 is TGCGCCAGCAGCCAAGAACTGGACAGGGGGCGAATGAGGTCCTACGAGCAGTACTTC. This sequence encodes CASSQELDRGRMRSYEQYF.

The chain uses TRBV5-4 and TRBJ2-7; tentatively, D is TRBD1 (6 bases). The germline V gene has CDR1 SGHNT and CDR2 YYREEE (reference sequence). With 3 bases removed from V and 4 bases from J, the gap between germline ends came to 8 bases. CDR3 size: 12 residues. CDR3 sequence (DNA): TGTGCCAGCAGCTCGGACAGATACGAGCAGTACTTC. It specifies CASSSDRYEQYF.